This T cell receptor (beta chain) was identified during a study of T cell responses to AZD1222 COVID-19 vaccine (dated by TCRdb to the early 2020s). In terms of the full investigation: AZD1222 recipients given second doses at about 4 weeks or at about 12 weeks were pooled, since spike-specific TCR depth and breadth were not found to differ between the two schedules. A total of roughly 240 trial participants underwent TCR sequencing, of whom approximately 210 received two doses of AZD1222 and some 26 received two doses of the MenACWY control vaccine. Trial participants were enrolled by age into 18-55, 56-69 and 70-plus year subgroups, with around 150, 28 and 57 TCR-sequenced participants respectively.

In the case of this clone: What antigen it recognizes has not been identified. There are no base qualities to consult, and no much larger clone falls within one base.

The CDR3 regions of human TCRbeta chains were analyzed by immunosequencing. From the authors' description of their analysis: Repertoire TCRs were checked for matches against a reference library of SARS-CoV-2-specific TCRs that had been generated using the MIRA antigen-specificity platform. Breadth was defined as the fraction of unique TCRs that were SARS-CoV-2-associated. Depth was defined as the fraction of total T cells that were SARS-CoV-2-associated. Using the MIRA data, every spike-specific TCR was mapped to the spike region that the TCR reacted to and assigned to either a CD4 or a CD8 class. Log10-transformed breadth and depth values were compared by one-way ANOVA with Sidak's multiple comparisons tests. TCRdb mirrors the immuneACCESS table, restricted to in-frame sequences. Some clones are absent from its copies; in checked studies, under half trace to an unresolved V gene, and the reason for the others is unknown. That table gives V, J and clone size, and the DNA gave D and trimming. Counted in this sample were approximately 90,000 clones; 85% to 90% of them appeared once. The biggest ten clones account for around 8% of the sample.

The CDR1 and CDR2 encoded by the germline V gene are MNHEY and SVGEGT. The CDR3 covers 13 residues, taking in both the cysteine and the phenylalanine. Just the 39-base CDR3 DNA is kept, in frame starting at base 1. V and J are truncated by 2 bases and 7 bases respectively, leaving an intervening sequence of 11 bases. Overall study outcomes, separate from this receptor: Spike-specific TCR breadth and depth rose significantly after two AZD1222 doses compared with day 0 and with MenACWY recipients. Conclusions about previously exposed vaccinees were limited because only a handful of AZD1222 recipients were SARS-CoV-2 seropositive at baseline. No day 14 peak-response samples were available, so repertoires were characterized only after the peak T cell response. Reportedly, almost half of the unique spike-specific TCRs recognized epitopes lying outside the regions that are mutated in the B.1.351 and B.1.1.7 variants. In the small 56-69-year group, the increase in depth fell short of significance, most likely because of low power. Most participants were white British and females outnumbered males, and the authors suggested that clonal diversity may have been underestimated. CD4 TCRs associated with the vaccine covered the entire spike protein, and the dominant responses were in regions 160-218 and 743-854.

This specimen's time point label, per the study, means: baseline before first vaccination. Vaccinee samples were obtained from the UK trials COV001 and COV002, which included a single-blind randomized controlled phase 2/3 trial of AZD1222 (ChAdOx1 nCoV-19) in healthy adults. For TCRbeta chain sequencing, PBMC samples from trial participants were taken at day 0 and at day 28 after the second dose. The source of this sequence is an adult in good health. Sequenced material: peripheral blood, taken on day 0 of AZD1222 vaccination. The chain is assembled from TRBV6-2 or TRBV6-3 and TRBJ1-1; possibly the D gene is TRBD1, per 5 matching bases. The CDR3 protein is CASSYMGGYEAFF. The DNA sequence is given as TGTGCCAGCAGTTACATGGGGGGTTATGAAGCTTTCTTT.